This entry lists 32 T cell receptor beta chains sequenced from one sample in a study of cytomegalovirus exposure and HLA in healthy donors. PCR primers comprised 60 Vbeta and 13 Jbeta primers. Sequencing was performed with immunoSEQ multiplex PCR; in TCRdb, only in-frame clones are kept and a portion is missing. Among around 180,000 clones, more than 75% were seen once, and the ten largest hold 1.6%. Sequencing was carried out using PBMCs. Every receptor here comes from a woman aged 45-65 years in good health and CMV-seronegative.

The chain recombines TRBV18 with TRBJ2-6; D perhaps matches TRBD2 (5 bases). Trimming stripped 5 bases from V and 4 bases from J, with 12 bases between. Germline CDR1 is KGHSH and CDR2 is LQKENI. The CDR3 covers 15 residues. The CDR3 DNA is TGTGCCAGCTCAGGAGGCCGGTCGGGGGCCAACGTCCTGACTTTC. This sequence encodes CASSGGRSGANVLTF.

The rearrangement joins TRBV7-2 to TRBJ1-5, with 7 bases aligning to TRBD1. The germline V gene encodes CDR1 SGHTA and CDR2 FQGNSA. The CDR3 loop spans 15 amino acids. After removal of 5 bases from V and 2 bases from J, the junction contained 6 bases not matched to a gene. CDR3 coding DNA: TGTGCCAGCAGCGAACAGGGGTTAGGCAATCAGCCCCAGCATTTT. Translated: CASSEQGLGNQPQHF.

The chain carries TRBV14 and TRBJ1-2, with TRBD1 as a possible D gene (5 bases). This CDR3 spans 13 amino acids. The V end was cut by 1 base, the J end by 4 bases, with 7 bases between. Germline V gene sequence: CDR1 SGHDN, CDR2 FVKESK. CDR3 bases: TGTGCCAGCAGCCAAGTAACAGGCTATGGCTACACCTTC. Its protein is CASSQVTGYGYTF.

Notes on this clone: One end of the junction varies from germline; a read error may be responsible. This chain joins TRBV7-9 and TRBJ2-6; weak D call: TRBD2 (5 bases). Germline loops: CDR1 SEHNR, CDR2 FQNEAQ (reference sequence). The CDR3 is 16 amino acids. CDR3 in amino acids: CSSSLPSGSGANVLTF. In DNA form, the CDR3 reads TGTTCCAGCAGCCTTCCGAGCGGCTCTGGGGCCAACGTCCTGACTTTC.

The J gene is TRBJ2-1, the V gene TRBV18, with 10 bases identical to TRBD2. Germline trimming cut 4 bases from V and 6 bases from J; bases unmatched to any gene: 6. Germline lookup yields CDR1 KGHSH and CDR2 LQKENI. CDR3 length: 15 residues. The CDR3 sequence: CASSLWTSGPNEQFF. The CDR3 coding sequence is TGTGCCAGCTCACTCTGGACTAGCGGTCCCAATGAGCAGTTCTTC. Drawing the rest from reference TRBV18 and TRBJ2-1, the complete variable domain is NAGVMQNPRHLVRRRGQEARLRCSPMKGHSHVYWYRQLPEEGLKFMVYLQKENIIDESGMPKERFSAEFPKEGPSILRIQQVVRGDSAAYFCASSLWTSGPNEQFFGPGTRLTVL.

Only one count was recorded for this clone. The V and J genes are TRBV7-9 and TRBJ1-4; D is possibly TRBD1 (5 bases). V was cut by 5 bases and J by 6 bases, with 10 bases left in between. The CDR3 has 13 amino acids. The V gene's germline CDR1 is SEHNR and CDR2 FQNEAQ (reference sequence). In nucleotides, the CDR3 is TGTGCCAGCAGCCCTCGACAGTATGAAAAACTGTTTTTT. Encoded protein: CASSPRQYEKLFF.

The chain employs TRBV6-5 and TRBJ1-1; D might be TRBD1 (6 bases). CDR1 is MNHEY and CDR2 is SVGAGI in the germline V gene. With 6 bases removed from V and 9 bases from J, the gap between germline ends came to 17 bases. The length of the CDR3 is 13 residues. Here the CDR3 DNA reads TGTGCCAGCAGCTACGAGGGGGGGCGCAAAGCTTTCTTT. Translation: CASSYEGGRKAFF.

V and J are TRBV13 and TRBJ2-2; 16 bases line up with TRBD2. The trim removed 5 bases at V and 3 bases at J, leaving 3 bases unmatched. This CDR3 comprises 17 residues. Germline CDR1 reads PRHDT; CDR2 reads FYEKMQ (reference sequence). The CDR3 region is CASSAGLAGGDTGELFF. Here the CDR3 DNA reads TGTGCCAGCAGCGCGGGACTAGCGGGGGGGGACACCGGGGAGCTGTTTTTT.

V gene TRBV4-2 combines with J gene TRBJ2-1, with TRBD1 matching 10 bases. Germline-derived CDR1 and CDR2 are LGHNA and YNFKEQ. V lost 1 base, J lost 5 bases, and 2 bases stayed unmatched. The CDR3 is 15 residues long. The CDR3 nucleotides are TGTGCCAGCAGCCAAGGACAGGGGGCGAACAATGAGCAGTTCTTC. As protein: CASSQGQGANNEQFF.

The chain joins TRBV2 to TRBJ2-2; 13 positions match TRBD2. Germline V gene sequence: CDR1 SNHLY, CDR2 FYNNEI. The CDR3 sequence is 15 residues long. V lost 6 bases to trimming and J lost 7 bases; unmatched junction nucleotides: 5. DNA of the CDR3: TGTGCCAGCAGGGGACTAGCGGGGTTAGTCGGGGAGCTGTTTTTT. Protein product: CASRGLAGLVGELFF.

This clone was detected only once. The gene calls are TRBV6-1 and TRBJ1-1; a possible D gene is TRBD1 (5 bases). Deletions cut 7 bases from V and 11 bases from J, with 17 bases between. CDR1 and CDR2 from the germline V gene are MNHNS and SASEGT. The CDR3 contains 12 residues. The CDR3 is CASNPRQFQAFF. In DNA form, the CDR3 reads TGTGCCAGCAACCCTAGACAGTTCCAGGCTTTCTTT.

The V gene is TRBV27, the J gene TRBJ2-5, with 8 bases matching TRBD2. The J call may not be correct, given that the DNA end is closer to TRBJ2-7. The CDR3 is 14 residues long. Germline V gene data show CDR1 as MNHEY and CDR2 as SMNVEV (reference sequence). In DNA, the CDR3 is TGTGCCAGCAGGACAGCGGGAGTCACCTACGAGCAGTACTTC. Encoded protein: CASRTAGVTYEQYF.

The CDR3 region is CSLTGQLEAFF. CDR3 DNA sequence: TGCAGCCTAACAGGACAGTTGGAAGCTTTCTTT. This rearrangement joins TRBV20-1 to TRBJ1-1, with D possibly TRBD1 on 6 matching bases. Germline V gene lookup returns CDR1 DFQATT and CDR2 SNEGSKA (reference sequence). CDR3 size: 11 residues.

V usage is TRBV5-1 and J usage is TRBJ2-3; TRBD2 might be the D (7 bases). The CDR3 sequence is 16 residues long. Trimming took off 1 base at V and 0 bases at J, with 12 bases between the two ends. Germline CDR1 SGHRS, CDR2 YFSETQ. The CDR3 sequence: CASSLWGGKSTDTQYF. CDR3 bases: TGCGCCAGCAGCTTGTGGGGGGGCAAAAGCACAGATACGCAGTATTTT.

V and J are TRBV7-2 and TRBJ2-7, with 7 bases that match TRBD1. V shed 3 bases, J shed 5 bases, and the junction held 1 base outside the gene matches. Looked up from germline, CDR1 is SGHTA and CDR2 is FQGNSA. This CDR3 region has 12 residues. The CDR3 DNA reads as TGTGCCAGCAGCTTGGACAGGCACGAGCAGTACTTC. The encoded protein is CASSLDRHEQYF.

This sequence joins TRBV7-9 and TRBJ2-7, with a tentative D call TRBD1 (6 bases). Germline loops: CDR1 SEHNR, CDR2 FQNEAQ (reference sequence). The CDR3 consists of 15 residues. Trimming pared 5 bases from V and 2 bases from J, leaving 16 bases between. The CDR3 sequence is CASSETGTLAYEQYF. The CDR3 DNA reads TGTGCCAGCAGCGAGACCGGGACACTCGCCTACGAGCAGTACTTC.

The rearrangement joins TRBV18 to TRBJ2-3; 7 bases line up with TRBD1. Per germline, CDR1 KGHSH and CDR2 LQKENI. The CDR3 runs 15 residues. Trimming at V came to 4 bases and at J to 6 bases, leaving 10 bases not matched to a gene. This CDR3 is CASSLTKQGLDTQYF. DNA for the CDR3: TGTGCCAGCTCACTAACTAAACAGGGGCTCGATACGCAGTATTTT.

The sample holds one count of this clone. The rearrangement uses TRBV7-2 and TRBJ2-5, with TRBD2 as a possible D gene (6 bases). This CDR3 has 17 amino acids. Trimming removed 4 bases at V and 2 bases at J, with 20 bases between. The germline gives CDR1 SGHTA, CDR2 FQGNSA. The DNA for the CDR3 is TGTGCCAGCAGCTACGGGACTCCGAATCCCCAACAAGAGACCCAGTACTTC. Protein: CASSYGTPNPQQETQYF.

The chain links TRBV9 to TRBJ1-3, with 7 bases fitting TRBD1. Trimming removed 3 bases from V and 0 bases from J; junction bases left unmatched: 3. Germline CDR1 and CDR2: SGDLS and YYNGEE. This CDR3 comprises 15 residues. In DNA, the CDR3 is TGTGCCAGCAGCGAGGACAGGAGCTCTGGAAACACCATATATTTT. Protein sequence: CASSEDRSSGNTIYF.

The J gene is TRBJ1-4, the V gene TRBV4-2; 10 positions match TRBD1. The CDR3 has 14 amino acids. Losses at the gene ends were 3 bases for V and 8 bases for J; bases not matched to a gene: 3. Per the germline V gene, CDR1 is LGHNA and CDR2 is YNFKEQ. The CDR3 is CASSQGTGEEKLFF. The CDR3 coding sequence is TGTGCCAGCAGCCAGGGGACAGGGGAGGAAAAACTGTTTTTT.

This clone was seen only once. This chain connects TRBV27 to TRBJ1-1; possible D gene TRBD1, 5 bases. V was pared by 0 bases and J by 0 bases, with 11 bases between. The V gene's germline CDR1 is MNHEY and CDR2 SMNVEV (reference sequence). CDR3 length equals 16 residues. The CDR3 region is CASSLSRRGMNTEAFF. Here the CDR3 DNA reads TGTGCCAGCAGTTTATCGAGGAGGGGAATGAACACTGAAGCTTTCTTT.

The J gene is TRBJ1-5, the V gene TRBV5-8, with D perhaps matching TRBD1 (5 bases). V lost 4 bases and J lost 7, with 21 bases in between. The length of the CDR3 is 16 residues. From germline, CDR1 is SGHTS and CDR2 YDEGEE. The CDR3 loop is CASSNDRGGNHQPQHF. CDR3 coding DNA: TGTGCCAGCAGCAATGACCGGGGGGGGAATCACCAGCCCCAGCATTTT.

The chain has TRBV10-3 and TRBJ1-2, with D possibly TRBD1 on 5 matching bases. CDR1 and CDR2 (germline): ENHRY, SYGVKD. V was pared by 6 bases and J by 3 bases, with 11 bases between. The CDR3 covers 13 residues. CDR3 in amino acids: CAIRGLGYYGYTF. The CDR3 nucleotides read TGTGCCATCAGGGGGCTTGGGTACTATGGCTACACCTTC.

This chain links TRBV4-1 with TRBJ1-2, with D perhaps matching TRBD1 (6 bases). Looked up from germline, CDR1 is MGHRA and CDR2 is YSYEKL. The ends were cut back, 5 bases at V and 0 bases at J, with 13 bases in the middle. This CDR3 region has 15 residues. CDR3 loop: CASSYSQGPNYGYTF. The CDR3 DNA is TGCGCCAGCAGCTACTCACAGGGACCTAACTATGGCTACACCTTC.

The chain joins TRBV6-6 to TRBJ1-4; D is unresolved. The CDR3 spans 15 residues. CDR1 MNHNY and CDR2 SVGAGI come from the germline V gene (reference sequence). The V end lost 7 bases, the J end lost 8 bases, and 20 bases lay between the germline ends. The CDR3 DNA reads TGTGCCAGCACCCCCACCCGCGCGGGGTCAGAAAAACTGTTTTTT. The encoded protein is CASTPTRAGSEKLFF.

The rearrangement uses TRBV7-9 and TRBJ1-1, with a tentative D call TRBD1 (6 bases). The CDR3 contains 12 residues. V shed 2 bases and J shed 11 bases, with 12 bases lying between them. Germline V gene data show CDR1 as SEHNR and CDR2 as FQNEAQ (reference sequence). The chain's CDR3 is CASSLKTGAAFF. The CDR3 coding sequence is TGTGCCAGCAGCTTAAAGACAGGAGCGGCTTTCTTT.

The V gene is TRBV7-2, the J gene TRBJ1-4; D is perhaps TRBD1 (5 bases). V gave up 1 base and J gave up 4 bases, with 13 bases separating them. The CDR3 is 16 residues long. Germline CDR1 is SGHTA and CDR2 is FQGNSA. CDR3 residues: CASSLVSGRFNEKLFF. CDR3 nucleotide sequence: TGTGCCAGCAGCTTAGTTTCAGGGCGTTTTAATGAAAAACTGTTTTTT.

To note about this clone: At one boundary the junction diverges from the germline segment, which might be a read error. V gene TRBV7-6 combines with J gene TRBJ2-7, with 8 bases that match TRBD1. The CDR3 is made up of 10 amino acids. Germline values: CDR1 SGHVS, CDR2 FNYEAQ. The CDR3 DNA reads TGCTTGACAGGGGAGGACGAGCAGTACTTC. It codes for CLTGEDEQYF.

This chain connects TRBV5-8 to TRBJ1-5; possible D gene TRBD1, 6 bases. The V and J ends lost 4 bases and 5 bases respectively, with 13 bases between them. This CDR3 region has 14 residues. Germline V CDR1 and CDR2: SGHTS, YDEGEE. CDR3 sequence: CASSRLGGDQPQHF. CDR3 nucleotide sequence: TGTGCCAGCAGCCGTCTAGGGGGGGATCAGCCCCAGCATTTT.

The CDR3 loop reads CASSRQTGGALDTQYF. CDR3 bases: TGTGCCAGCAGCCGACAGACAGGGGGCGCATTGGATACGCAGTATTTT. This chain uses TRBV7-3 with TRBJ2-3; 10 nucleotides match TRBD1. Germline V gene lookup returns CDR1 SGHTA and CDR2 FQGTGA. The CDR3 spans 16 residues. With V trimmed by 5 bases and J by 6 bases, 11 bases remained unmatched.

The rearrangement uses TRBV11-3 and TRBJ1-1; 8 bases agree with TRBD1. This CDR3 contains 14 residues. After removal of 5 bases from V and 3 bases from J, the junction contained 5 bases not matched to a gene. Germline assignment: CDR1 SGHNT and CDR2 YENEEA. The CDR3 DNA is TGTGCCAGCAGCCGACAGGGGTTGGACACTGAAGCTTTCTTT. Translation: CASSRQGLDTEAFF.

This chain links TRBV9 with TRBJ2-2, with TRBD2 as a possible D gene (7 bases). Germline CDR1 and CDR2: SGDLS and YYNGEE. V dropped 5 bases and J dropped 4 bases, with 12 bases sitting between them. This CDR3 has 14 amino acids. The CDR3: CASSGGGPTGELFF. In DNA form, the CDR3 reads TGTGCCAGCAGTGGGGGGGGGCCCACCGGGGAGCTGTTTTTT.